This T cell receptor (beta chain) was profiled in a study of quantifying T cell responses using KT2 cells. Background on the study: cDNA was made from DNase-treated RNA using alpha and beta constant primers. General study results and limits: The number of KT2 alpha and beta sequences was a linear function of input KT2 cells.

The cDNA 3' end received a ligated oligonucleotide with a UMI. First-round PCR used about 4 cycles and beta primers RC1.1 and RC1.2 covering TRBC1 and TRBC2. TCRdb analysed the UMI-ligation and nested PCR reads with MiXCR anew, one entry per CDR3 protein. The sample contains tens of thousands of distinct CDR3 sequences, around a tenth of which appear only once. The sample is PBMC spiked with counted cells of clone KT2. Different KT2-to-PBMC ratios were created with a constant PBMC count. With respect to this clonotype: No antigen is known for it.

This CDR3 has 16 residues. Per germline, CDR1 SGHNT and CDR2 YENEEA. Trimming took off 5 bases at V and 0 bases at J, with 15 bases between the two ends. This TCR was sampled from a human donor. The sample comprised PBMCs spiked with cells of the T cell clone KT2. This sequence joins TRBV11-3 and TRBJ2-3; TRBD1 is a possible D gene (5 bases). In nucleotides, the CDR3 is TGTGCCAGCAGCATACCCAGGGTTACTAGCACAGATACGCAGTATTTT. As protein: CASSIPRVTSTDTQYF.